Given below is one T cell receptor (beta chain) in context. Its target is unknown. This record comes from a study of shared clonotypes between healthy human individuals. Overall study results and limits: Clonotypes shared by all four sorted-subset donors had higher generation probabilities than non-shared clonotypes. Sampling covered blood only; tissue repertoires likely differ.

Each replicate PCR on the sorted subsets used approximately 200 ng DNA (around 30,000 T cell genomes). Assay used: immunoSEQ multiplex PCR; TCRdb lists only in-frame clones, some missing. This table has around 940,000 clones, over 60% appearing once. CDR3 length equals 13 residues. Germline assignment: CDR1 SNHLY and CDR2 FYNNEI. The J segment lost 7 bases and the V segment lost 7 bases, leaving 4 bases of the junction unmatched. The sample taken for sequencing was memory CD4+ T cells sorted from blood. Subset defined: CD45RA-negative fraction. This clonotype originated in a man aged 18 to 30 in good health. The chain carries TRBV2 and TRBJ1-4; 9 bases fit TRBD1. Here the CDR3 DNA reads TGTGCCAGCACCGGGACAGGGAGTGAAAAACTGTTTTTT. Translation: CASTGTGSEKLFF.